This T cell receptor (beta chain) was observed in a study of shared clonotypes between healthy human individuals. Germline V gene data show CDR1 as LNHDA and CDR2 as SQIVND (reference sequence). V dropped 1 base and J dropped 3 bases, with 6 bases sitting between them. The CDR3 extends over 13 amino acids. On this clone itself: What it binds is not known.

All donors qualified as healthy HIV-negative adults and had experienced no recent acute infections or vaccinations. As handled by the study authors: Junction-only sequences produced by ImmunoSEQ had no quality scores, so filtering differed. Assay used: immunoSEQ multiplex PCR; TCRdb lists only in-frame clones, some missing. That table supplies the V and J calls and clone size; D and trimming were determined from the DNA. The table has more than 150,000 clones, 65% to 70% seen once; the top ten hold around 9.3%. Study findings and constraints: Across subsets, estimated richness was generally greater for naive than for memory populations. Clonotype sharing across a few donors was observed for around 5% of naive CD4 clonotypes.

This receptor was obtained from a man younger than 45 in good health. The rearrangement links TRBV19 to TRBJ1-1; D gene uncertain. Sequenced: memory CD4+ T cells sorted from blood. Subset specified: CD45RA-negative fraction. The chain's CDR3 is CASSIGLYTEAFF. CDR3 DNA: TGTGCCAGTAGTATAGGGTTGTACACTGAAGCTTTCTTT.